These 30 T cell receptor gamma chains were sequenced from one sample in a study of Vδ1+ human thymocytes (dated by TCRdb to between 2018 and 2020). General conclusions and limits of the study: The thymic TRG and TRD repertoires appeared highly polyclonal, with Gaussian CDR3 length distributions, in contrast to the oligoclonal repertoires of peripheral blood.

These receptors have no identified antigens. Sequencing instrument: Illumina MiSeq. RNA extraction was performed with the RNeasy mini kit, and reverse transcription was done with Superscript III. CDR3 amplicons were produced by multiplex PCR using pooled V-gene forward primers and a constant-region reverse primer with Illumina adaptor overhangs. Clone calls in TCRdb were regenerated from the public reads with CATT, after which identical DNA sequences shared one row. Within this sample are about 36,000 gamma-chain clones, with over 20% of them counted one time only. The top ten clones comprise less than 2% of the sample. The sample taken for sequencing was Vdelta1+ gamma-delta thymocytes from the thymus. Reading the label with the study, this specimen's cell subset or site is: FACS-sorted CD3+ TCRalphabeta- TCRVdelta1+ TCRVdelta2- thymocytes. All receptors come from a girl under three years old who had congenital heart surgery.

The sample holds a few counts of this clone. This rearrangement joins TRGV9 to TRGJ1 or TRGJ2. V dropped 3 bases and J dropped 8; count of bases not matched to a gene: 16. Germline V gives CDR1 GITISATS, CDR2 ISYDGTV (reference sequence). This CDR3 is 15 amino acids long. The CDR3 bases are TGTGCCTTGTGGGAGACGGATTGGTACTGTGATAAGAAACTCTTT. Translation gives CALWETDWYCDKKLF.

The chain uses TRGV4 and TRGJ1 or TRGJ2. Germline CDR1 EGSTGY, CDR2 YDSYTSSV. J was trimmed by 7 bases and V by 4 bases; bases with no gene match: 10. This CDR3 is 13 amino acids long. The CDR3, as DNA: TGTGCCACCTGGGACGCCGTTCGCTATAAGAAACTCTTT. Amino acids: CATWDAVRYKKLF.

The J gene is TRGJ1 or TRGJ2, the V gene TRGV9. J was trimmed by 2 bases and V by 0 bases; bases with no gene match: 4. The CDR3 loop spans 14 amino acids. Germline-derived CDR1 and CDR2 are GITISATS and ISYDGTV (reference sequence). The CDR3 protein is CALWEVVHYYKKLF. The CDR3 DNA reads as TGTGCCTTGTGGGAGGTGGTACATTATTATAAGAAACTCTTT.

This clone showed up just a few times. The sample has other DNA sequences that encode this CDR3 too. The chain uses TRGV4 and TRGJ1 or TRGJ2. Germline loops: CDR1 EGSTGY, CDR2 YDSYTSSV. There are 14 residues in the CDR3. J gave up 4 bases and V 0 bases, and 6 bases lay outside the gene matches. DNA of the CDR3: TGTGCCACCTGGGATGGGCCGAGATATTATAAGAAACTCTTT. Translation: CATWDGPRYYKKLF.

By proportion, this clone is medium-sized. This same CDR3 is encoded by further DNA sequences in the sample. V is TRGV9 and J is TRGJ1 or TRGJ2. V shed 0 bases, J shed 8 bases, and the junction held 1 base outside the gene matches. Germline V gene sequence: CDR1 GITISATS, CDR2 ISYDGTV (reference sequence). The CDR3 contains 11 residues. The CDR3, as DNA: TGTGCCTTGTGGGAGGTGCATAAGAAACTCTTT. The encoded protein is CALWEVHKKLF.

The chain has TRGV5 and TRGJ1 or TRGJ2. The CDR3 has 12 residues. V was pared by 0 bases and J by 10 bases, with 6 bases of the junction left unmatched. CDR1 is VINAFY, CDR2 YDVSNSKD, per germline. CDR3 sequence: CATWDRPLKKLF. Written as DNA, the CDR3 is TGTGCCACCTGGGACAGGCCACTGAAGAAACTCTTT.

By share, this clone ranks as medium-sized. This rearrangement joins TRGV2 to TRGJ1 or TRGJ2. The CDR3 is made up of 13 amino acids. J was trimmed by 5 bases and V by 0 bases; bases with no gene match: 4. From germline, CDR1 is EGSNGY and CDR2 YDSYNSKV. CDR3 coding DNA: TGTGCCACCTGGGACGGGCTCCATTATAAGAAACTCTTT. As protein: CATWDGLHYKKLF.

The table lists this clone with a few counts. The rearrangement uses TRGV8 and TRGJ1 or TRGJ2. With 2 bases clipped from V and 6 bases from J, the junction kept 13 bases outside the gene matches. The germline CDR1 and CDR2 sequences are VENAVY and YDSYNSRV. The CDR3 sequence is 15 residues long. Here the CDR3 reads CATWDTAPLGYKKLF. Written as DNA, the CDR3 is TGTGCCACCTGGGATACGGCCCCCCTTGGTTATAAGAAACTCTTT.

V usage is TRGV3 and J usage is TRGJ1 or TRGJ2. With 0 bases clipped from V and 8 bases from J, the junction kept 10 bases outside the gene matches. Germline V CDR1 and CDR2: VTNTFY, YDVSTARD (reference sequence). The CDR3 totals 14 residues. The CDR3: CATWDRRFEDKKLF. The CDR3 DNA reads as TGTGCCACCTGGGACAGGCGATTTGAGGATAAGAAACTCTTT.

The rearrangement links TRGV2 to TRGJ1 or TRGJ2. Germline V CDR1 and CDR2: EGSNGY, YDSYNSKV. The CDR3 has 14 amino acids. V shed 2 bases and J 7 bases; nucleotides not matched to a gene: 11. CDR3 loop: CATWDAPGGYKKLF. CDR3 coding DNA: TGTGCCACCTGGGACGCCCCAGGTGGATATAAGAAACTCTTT.

The V gene is TRGV8, the J gene TRGJ1 or TRGJ2. Germline V gene data show CDR1 as VENAVY and CDR2 as YDSYNSRV. V was clipped by 5 bases and J by 1 base; unmatched bases: 11. The CDR3 contains 15 residues. The CDR3 DNA reads TGTGCCACCTGGGTCGTTCCACCAAATTATTATAAGAAACTCTTT. This gives the protein CATWVVPPNYYKKLF.

This clone was observed a few times. A much bigger clone sits one base away, suggesting this may be a read error. The sample carries other DNA sequences with the same CDR3. This rearrangement joins TRGV9 to TRGJ1 or TRGJ2. V shed 3 bases and J 7 bases; nucleotides not matched to a gene: 3. CDR1 GITISATS and CDR2 ISYDGTV come from the germline V gene (reference sequence). This CDR3 comprises 11 residues. In nucleotides, the CDR3 is TGTGCCTTGTGGGAGTACTATAAGAAACTCTTT. As protein: CALWEYYKKLF.

This clone has a handful of counts. V is TRGV3 and J is TRGJ1 or TRGJ2. The CDR3 sequence is 9 residues long. V was pared by 6 bases and J by 12 bases, with 5 bases of the junction left unmatched. Germline V gene lookup returns CDR1 VTNTFY and CDR2 YDVSTARD (reference sequence). The chain's CDR3 is CATWKVKLF. CDR3 bases: TGTGCCACCTGGAAGGTGAAACTCTTT.

J is TRGJP2 and V is TRGV9. The germline V gene encodes CDR1 GITISATS and CDR2 ISYDGTV (reference sequence). V shed 0 bases and J 11 bases; nucleotides not matched to a gene: 3. The CDR3 has 12 residues. CDR3 in amino acids: CALWEVLWIKTF. CDR3 in DNA: TGTGCCTTGTGGGAGGTGCTCTGGATCAAGACGTTT.

As regards this clone: Additional DNA sequences in this sample encode the identical CDR3. The rearrangement links TRGV4 to TRGJ1 or TRGJ2. This CDR3 has 12 amino acids. The germline V gene encodes CDR1 EGSTGY and CDR2 YDSYTSSV. Trimming took 2 bases from V and 7 from J; bases not matched to a gene: 5. The CDR3 is CATWDDSYKKLF. In DNA, the CDR3 is TGTGCCACCTGGGATGATAGCTATAAGAAACTCTTT.

J is TRGJ1 or TRGJ2 and V is TRGV4. The CDR3 spans 16 residues. J was trimmed by 0 bases and V by 0 bases; bases with no gene match: 8. Germline assignment: CDR1 EGSTGY and CDR2 YDSYTSSV. The CDR3 loop is CATWDGSSLNYYKKLF. CDR3 coding DNA: TGTGCCACCTGGGATGGGTCCTCATTGAATTATTATAAGAAACTCTTT.

This rearrangement joins TRGV5 to TRGJP. The J segment lost 7 bases and the V segment lost 0 bases, leaving 6 bases of the junction unmatched. The CDR3 spans 17 residues. Germline loops: CDR1 VINAFY, CDR2 YDVSNSKD. The CDR3 region has the DNA TGTGCCACCTGGGACAGGCCTGGCGAGTTGGGCAAAAAAATCAAGGTATTT. This translates into CATWDRPGELGKKIKVF.

The V gene is TRGV8, the J gene TRGJ1 or TRGJ2. Per germline, CDR1 VENAVY and CDR2 YDSYNSRV. This CDR3 is built from 13 residues. The V gene end was trimmed by 0 bases and the J gene end by 12 bases; junction bases not matched to a gene: 11. The CDR3 region has the DNA TGTGCCACCTGGGATAGGCGGAATTATGCGAAACTCTTT. Translated: CATWDRRNYAKLF.

The chain carries TRGV9 and TRGJ1 or TRGJ2. The ends lost 5 bases at V and 13 bases at J; junction bases unmatched: 23. The CDR3 covers 15 residues. Per the germline V gene, CDR1 is GITISATS and CDR2 is ISYDGTV (reference sequence). In DNA form, the CDR3 reads TGTGCCTTGTGGGTTGGATGGGTGTTATTACCTGTTAAACTCTTT. It yields the protein CALWVGWVLLPVKLF.

This clone was detected only a few times. Other nucleotide sequences from this sample produce the same CDR3. The rearrangement links TRGV9 to TRGJ1 or TRGJ2. CDR1 is GITISATS and CDR2 is ISYDGTV in the germline V gene (reference sequence). There are 13 residues in the CDR3. J was trimmed by 4 bases and V by 0 bases; bases with no gene match: 3. This CDR3 is CALWEVTYYKKLF. The CDR3 DNA reads as TGTGCCTTGTGGGAGGTGACCTATTATAAGAAACTCTTT.

The chain couples TRGV3 to TRGJ1 or TRGJ2. Germline CDR1 VTNTFY, CDR2 YDVSTARD (reference sequence). The CDR3 contains 13 residues. Trimming cost V 4 bases and J 4 bases; bases outside gene matches: 7. CDR3 nucleotides: TGTGCCACCTGGGATATGATCTATTATAAGAAACTCTTT. Protein: CATWDMIYYKKLF.

This clone was observed a handful of times. A much more abundant neighbour one base away suggests this may be a read error. The chain combines TRGV8 with TRGJ1 or TRGJ2. This CDR3 contains 12 residues. After removal of 0 bases from V and 7 bases from J, the junction contained 3 bases not matched to a gene. Germline V CDR1 and CDR2: VENAVY, YDSYNSRV. The CDR3 reads CATWDREYKKLF. CDR3 sequence (DNA): TGTGCCACCTGGGATAGGGAATATAAGAAACTCTTT.

In the case of this clone: Other DNA sequences of this sample code for an identical CDR3. The genes are TRGV2 and TRGJP2. The germline V gene encodes CDR1 EGSNGY and CDR2 YDSYNSKV. The CDR3 runs 15 residues. V gave up 1 base and J gave up 1 base; unmatched junction bases: 3. The CDR3: CATWDGTSSDWIKTF. CDR3 DNA sequence: TGTGCCACCTGGGACGGCACTAGTAGTGATTGGATCAAGACGTTT.

Comments on this clone: A much larger clone is a single base away; this may be a read error. The identical CDR3 is also encoded by other nucleotide sequences in the sample. The chain carries TRGV9 and TRGJ1 or TRGJ2. The CDR3 is 14 amino acids. With 0 bases clipped from V and 4 bases from J, the junction kept 6 bases outside the gene matches. Germline values: CDR1 GITISATS, CDR2 ISYDGTV (reference sequence). The CDR3 spells CALWEVQRYYKKLF. The DNA for the CDR3 is TGTGCCTTGTGGGAGGTGCAGCGGTATTATAAGAAACTCTTT.

This clone was counted between two and nine times. The rearrangement uses TRGV2 and TRGJ1 or TRGJ2. The CDR3 length is 15 residues. From germline, CDR1 is EGSNGY and CDR2 YDSYNSKV. Losses at the gene ends were 4 bases for V and 3 bases for J; bases not matched to a gene: 12. The CDR3 region is CATWDRQAGYYKKLF. The CDR3 DNA follows: TGTGCCACCTGGGATAGGCAAGCGGGTTATTATAAGAAACTCTTT.

This clone occurred a few times. The junction and the germline gene differ at one end; a read error may be behind it. V gene TRGV3 combines with J gene TRGJP2. This CDR3 spans 14 amino acids. The germline V gene encodes CDR1 VTNTFY and CDR2 YDVSTARD (reference sequence). CDR3: CATWDRGSDWIRTF. The CDR3 DNA reads TGTGCCACCTGGGACAGGGGTAGTGATTGGATCAGGACGTTT.

This clone has just a few counts. Distinct nucleotide sequences in the sample also encode this CDR3. The J gene is TRGJ1 or TRGJ2, the V gene TRGV2. The CDR3 contains 13 residues. V was clipped by 1 base and J by 6 bases; unmatched bases: 6. In germline, CDR1 is EGSNGY, CDR2 YDSYNSKV. The CDR3 region has the DNA TGTGCCACCTGGGACGGTCTAGGTTATAAGAAACTCTTT. Protein sequence: CATWDGLGYKKLF.

As for this clone: The same CDR3 can be traced to other DNA sequences in this sample. The chain carries TRGV4 and TRGJ1 or TRGJ2. With V trimmed by 0 bases and J by 11 bases, 4 bases remained unmatched. The CDR3 runs 11 residues. Germline values: CDR1 EGSTGY, CDR2 YDSYTSSV. DNA for the CDR3: TGTGCCACCTGGGATGGGCCGCAGAAACTCTTT. Its translation is CATWDGPQKLF.

The genes are TRGV4 and TRGJ1 or TRGJ2. There are 15 residues in the CDR3. Trimming at V came to 4 bases and at J to 2 bases, leaving 11 bases not matched to a gene. Germline loops: CDR1 EGSTGY, CDR2 YDSYTSSV. CDR3 protein: CATWDDPNDYYKKLF. The CDR3 DNA reads as TGTGCCACCTGGGACGATCCTAATGATTATTATAAGAAACTCTTT.

On this clone: This CDR3 is also generated by other DNA sequences in the sample. The chain uses TRGV9 and TRGJ1 or TRGJ2. The CDR3 totals 12 residues. V dropped 4 bases and J dropped 4; count of bases not matched to a gene: 4. The germline V gene encodes CDR1 GITISATS and CDR2 ISYDGTV (reference sequence). The CDR3 coding sequence is TGTGCCTTGTGGGACCCCTATTATAAGAAACTCTTT. Its protein product is CALWDPYYKKLF.